A single T cell receptor beta chain is shown here with its context. The sample comes from a study of OX40 agonist ivuxolimab in advanced cancers. Assay used: immunoSEQ multiplex PCR; TCRdb lists only in-frame clones, some missing. The sample holds tens of thousands of clones, 85% to 90% seen once. The CDR3 is 12 residues long. V dropped 5 bases and J dropped 6; count of bases not matched to a gene: 3. CDR1 MGHRA and CDR2 YSYEKL come from the germline V gene. The J gene is TRBJ2-7, the V gene TRBV4-1; 8 bases match TRBD1. This sequence originates from an adult with an advanced solid tumor such as melanoma, head and neck, liver or kidney cancer. The material sequenced was CD4+ or CD8+ T cells sorted from blood, taken in a trial of the OX40 agonist ivuxolimab. The CDR3 DNA reads as TGCGCCAGCAGCTTAACAGGGGGCGAGCAGTACTTC. It encodes CASSLTGGEQYF.